These 19 T cell receptor beta chains came from one sample sequenced in a study of blood T cell repertoires in COVID-19. The protocol was immunoSEQ multiplex PCR, while the TCRdb copy is restricted to in-frame clones and leaves out a portion. Among over 30,000 clones listed, around 87% were seen once. Sequencing was carried out using peripheral blood. The receptors were sampled from a man of 80 years or more with active COVID-19.

In nucleotides, the CDR3 is TGCGCCAGCAGCCAAGAGAGGACAGGGGCTGGAAACACCATATATTTT. It translates to CASSQERTGAGNTIYF. The V gene is TRBV4-1, the J gene TRBJ1-3; 9 positions agree with TRBD1. Trimming at V came to 0 bases and at J to 2 bases, leaving 2 bases not matched to a gene. Germline CDR1 is MGHRA and CDR2 is YSYEKL. The CDR3 runs to 16 residues.

This clone was recorded once. The CDR3 nucleotides are TGTGCCAGCAGTCCGCATAGCAGGGGCTATGGCTACACCTTC. It specifies CASSPHSRGYGYTF. This chain joins TRBV28 and TRBJ1-2; TRBD1 is a possible D gene (6 bases). CDR3 length equals 14 residues. Per the germline V gene, CDR1 is MDHEN and CDR2 is SYDVKM. The V end was cut by 5 bases, the J end by 4 bases, with 14 bases between.

The chain combines TRBV2 with TRBJ2-6, with a weak D call TRBD2 (6 bases). The CDR3 sequence is 15 residues long. Germline-derived CDR1 and CDR2 are SNHLY and FYNNEI. Trimming took off 6 bases at V and 0 bases at J, with 9 bases between the two ends. This chain's CDR3 is CASSPEGSGANVLTF. In nucleotides, the CDR3 is TGTGCCAGCAGCCCGGAGGGCTCTGGGGCCAACGTCCTGACTTTC.

The V and J genes are TRBV7-2 and TRBJ2-1; TRBD2 agrees at 11 bases. CDR1 SGHTA and CDR2 FQGNSA come from the germline V gene. V lost 6 bases to trimming and J lost 10 bases; unmatched junction nucleotides: 14. The CDR3 contains 16 residues. The CDR3 region is CASRPTSGGLVQEQFF. CDR3 bases: TGTGCCAGCAGGCCCACTAGCGGGGGCCTGGTACAAGAGCAGTTCTTC.

The V gene is TRBV27, the J gene TRBJ2-1; D might be TRBD1 (5 bases). The germline CDR1 and CDR2 sequences are MNHEY and SMNVEV (reference sequence). Trimming shortened V by 6 bases and J by 0 bases, and 15 bases separated the two germline ends. CDR3 size: 16 residues. In DNA form, the CDR3 reads TGTGCCAGCAGCCTTACTGCAGGGTACTCCTACAATGAGCAGTTCTTC. Translated, it gives CASSLTAGYSYNEQFF.

The chain is built from TRBV30 and TRBJ1-5; D is unclear. Trimming took 2 bases from V and 6 from J, leaving 11 bases between them. The CDR3 runs to 13 residues. Germline V gene data show CDR1 as GTSNPN and CDR2 as SVGIG (reference sequence). The CDR3 here is CAWSPGSVQPQHF. The CDR3 region has the DNA TGTGCCTGGAGTCCGGGATCAGTTCAGCCCCAGCATTTT.

This clone ranks as medium-sized. The rearrangement uses TRBV5-6 and TRBJ2-7; D possibly corresponds to TRBD2 (6 bases). The CDR3 is 15 amino acids. Trimming shortened V by 4 bases and J by 0 bases, and 14 bases separated the two germline ends. In germline, CDR1 is SGHDT, CDR2 YYEEEE. CDR3 sequence: CASSLSGGDSYEQYF. CDR3 DNA: TGTGCCAGCAGCCTGTCAGGCGGGGACTCCTACGAGCAGTACTTC.

This sequence joins TRBV7-2 and TRBJ2-7; no reliable D call. Trimming pared 1 base from V and 0 bases from J, leaving 4 bases between. CDR3 length: 13 residues. Looked up from germline, CDR1 is SGHTA and CDR2 is FQGNSA. This chain's CDR3 is CASSLDGSYEQYF. The CDR3 DNA sequence: TGTGCCAGCAGCTTAGACGGCTCCTACGAGCAGTACTTC.

The V and J genes are TRBV28 and TRBJ2-3, with TRBD2 identical over 7 bases. Germline V gene lookup returns CDR1 MDHEN and CDR2 SYDVKM. The CDR3 length is 14 residues. Trimming at V came to 5 bases and at J to 3 bases, leaving 5 bases not matched to a gene. CDR3 in amino acids: CASSTGGSTDTQYF. The CDR3 DNA reads TGTGCCAGCAGTACGGGAGGATCTACAGATACGCAGTATTTT. Variable domain in full (rest from reference TRBV28 and TRBJ2-3): DVKVTQSSRYLVKRTGEKVFLECVQDMDHENMFWYRQDPGLGLRLIYFSYDVKMKEKGDIPEGYSVSREKKERFSLILESASTNQTSMYLCASSTGGSTDTQYFGPGTRLTVL.

The chain employs TRBV19 and TRBJ2-3; 7 nucleotides agree with TRBD1. V lost 10 bases to trimming and J lost 2 bases; unmatched junction nucleotides: 15. The CDR3 consists of 16 residues. Germline CDR1 reads LNHDA; CDR2 reads SQIVND (reference sequence). The CDR3 region has the DNA TGTGCCACTAAACGGCTCGGACAGGTCCACACAGATACGCAGTATTTT. Translated, it gives CATKRLGQVHTDTQYF.

V gene TRBV5-1 combines with J gene TRBJ1-1; D not resolved. The V gene's germline CDR1 is SGHRS and CDR2 YFSETQ. The V end lost 0 bases, the J end lost 2 bases, and 8 bases lay between the germline ends. The CDR3 runs to 14 residues. DNA of the CDR3: TGCGCCAGCAGCTTGGGCGGGCAAAACACTGAAGCTTTCTTT. It specifies CASSLGGQNTEAFF.

This chain connects TRBV19 to TRBJ2-1; D is ambiguous. V was pared by 8 bases and J by 3 bases, with 17 bases between. CDR1 LNHDA and CDR2 SQIVND come from the germline V gene (reference sequence). The length of the CDR3 is 15 residues. CDR3 protein: CASSVDARNYNEQFF. For the CDR3, the DNA is TGTGCCAGTTCGGTTGATGCGAGAAACTACAATGAGCAGTTCTTC.

This clone has just one count. The chain combines TRBV18 with TRBJ2-1; a weak D match, TRBD1 (6 bases). The CDR3 covers 15 residues. V lost 3 bases to trimming and J lost 6 bases, with 15 bases between them. Germline lookup yields CDR1 KGHSH and CDR2 LQKENI. The CDR3 coding sequence is TGTGCCAGCTCACCTTTCGCAGGGGTCTTCAATGAGCAGTTCTTC. Amino acid sequence: CASSPFAGVFNEQFF.

The DNA of the CDR3 is TGCGCCAGCAAACCAGGACGGGGATACACAGATACGCAGTATTTT. This gives the protein CASKPGRGYTDTQYF. This chain joins TRBV5-1 and TRBJ2-3; TRBD2 is a possible D gene (5 bases). Trimming shortened V by 6 bases and J by 2 bases, and 16 bases separated the two germline ends. The CDR3 is 15 amino acids. Germline V gene data show CDR1 as SGHRS and CDR2 as YFSETQ.

This clone has only a few counts. The V gene is TRBV2, the J gene TRBJ2-5; TRBD2 might be the D (5 bases). Trimming pared 7 bases from V and 5 bases from J, leaving 11 bases between. Germline lookup yields CDR1 SNHLY and CDR2 FYNNEI. The CDR3 totals 12 residues. CDR3 loop: CASKWESETQYF. The CDR3 DNA follows: TGTGCCAGCAAATGGGAGTCGGAGACCCAGTACTTC.

This chain uses TRBV30 with TRBJ2-1, with D hard to call. V was pared by 3 bases and J by 1 base, with 19 bases between. The CDR3 runs to 17 residues. The germline V gene encodes CDR1 GTSNPN and CDR2 SVGIG (reference sequence). The CDR3, as DNA: TGTGCCTGGAGCCCCACGTCCGGTAGCCAGTCCTACAATGAGCAGTTCTTC. This sequence encodes CAWSPTSGSQSYNEQFF.

This chain joins TRBV5-4 and TRBJ2-3; perhaps TRBD2 as D (6 bases). Trimming removed 5 bases from V and 3 bases from J, with 10 bases in between. The CDR3 length is 13 residues. Germline V gene sequence: CDR1 SGHNT, CDR2 YYREEE (reference sequence). Here the CDR3 reads CASRGGDTDTQYF. CDR3 in DNA: TGTGCCAGCAGAGGCGGGGATACAGATACGCAGTATTTT.

Points on this clone: Compared with germline, one end of the junction differs, possibly owing to a read error. The V and J genes are TRBV6-2 or TRBV6-3 and TRBJ2-2, with a possible D match to TRBD2 (5 bases). The CDR3 runs to 17 residues. In germline, CDR1 is MNHEY, CDR2 SVGEGT. For the CDR3, the DNA is TGTGCCAGCAGTCCCGGGATCCTGTCCACGAACACCAGGGAGCTGTTTTTT. Translating it yields CASSPGILSTNTRELFF.

The J gene is TRBJ2-5, the V gene TRBV5-1; 9 bases fit TRBD2. The CDR3 totals 15 residues. From germline, CDR1 is SGHRS and CDR2 YFSETQ. Trimming at V came to 3 bases and at J to 5 bases, leaving 8 bases not matched to a gene. In DNA form, the CDR3 reads TGCGCCAGCAGCTCCGTAGCGGGAGTAACTGAGACCCAGTACTTC. Protein sequence: CASSSVAGVTETQYF.